This TCR beta chain emerged from a study of blood T cell repertoires in COVID-19. Study in general: Samples taken during acute and convalescent COVID-19 were collected in the United States, Italy and Spain. T cells, B-cell-depleted T cells, or PBMCs supplied cDNA or gDNA.

V shed 4 bases and J shed 4 bases, with 7 bases lying between them. The CDR3 is 13 amino acids. Per the germline V gene, CDR1 is SGHNT and CDR2 is YENEEA. Original processing notes: Nucleated cell number was recorded as an estimate derived from reference gene primer amplification. The method was immunoSEQ multiplex PCR; TCRdb's version includes in-frame clones alone and lacks a portion of them. V and J calls and clone size are as listed in that table; D and trimming were resolved from the DNA. The table has about 150,000 clones, 80% to 90% seen once; the top ten hold roughly 8.3%. This receptor was obtained from a woman aged 60-70 years with COVID-19, enrolled during active disease. The V gene is TRBV11-3, the J gene TRBJ2-2; D perhaps matches TRBD1 (6 bases). The sample taken for sequencing was peripheral blood. The DNA for the CDR3 is TGTGCCAGCAGCTGGGACACCACCGGGGAGCTGTTTTTT. The encoded protein is CASSWDTTGELFF.